This T cell receptor beta chain was identified in a study of graft-versus-host responses after intestinal transplantation. Overall study context: Among the recipients, transplants were multivisceral, liver-intestinal, or isolated intestinal. All recipients got anti-thymocyte globulin induction, then tacrolimus and steroids for roughly three years.

On this clone itself: Its cognate antigen is unknown.

Produced via immunoSEQ multiplex PCR; TCRdb's table is partial and in-frame only. The sample yields around 78,000 clones, 87% seen once. The CDR3 loop spans 13 amino acids. The germline gives CDR1 MDHEN, CDR2 SYDVKM. Trimming took 0 bases from V and 2 from J, leaving 3 bases between them. Study conclusions and caveats: With peak circulating GvH clone levels came an association with early post-transplant HvG declines.

This chain joins TRBV28 and TRBJ2-3, with D unresolved. The TCR sequence derives from a human donor who was the organ donor for an intestinal transplant. The input for sequencing was unstimulated CD8+ T cells sorted from spleen or lymph node cells, taken before transplant. The CDR3 sequence is CASSLWYTDTQYF. The CDR3 bases are TGTGCCAGCAGTTTATGGTACACAGATACGCAGTATTTT.